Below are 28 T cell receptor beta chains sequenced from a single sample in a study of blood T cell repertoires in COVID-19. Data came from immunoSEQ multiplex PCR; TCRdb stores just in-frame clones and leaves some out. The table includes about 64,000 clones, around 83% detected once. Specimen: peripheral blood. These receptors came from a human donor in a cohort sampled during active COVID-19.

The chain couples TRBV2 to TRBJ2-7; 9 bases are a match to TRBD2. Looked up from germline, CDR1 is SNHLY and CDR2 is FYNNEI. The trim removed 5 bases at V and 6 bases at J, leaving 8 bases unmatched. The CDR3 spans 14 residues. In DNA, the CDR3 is TGTGCCAGCAGTAGCCTACCTAGCGGGGTCGAGCAGTACTTC. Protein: CASSSLPSGVEQYF.

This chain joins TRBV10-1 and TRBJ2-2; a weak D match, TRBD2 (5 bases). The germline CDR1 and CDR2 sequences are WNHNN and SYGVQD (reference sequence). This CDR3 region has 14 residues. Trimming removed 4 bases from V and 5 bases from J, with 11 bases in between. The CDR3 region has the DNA TGCGCCAGCAGTGTGAGGGCGGGTACCGGGGAGCTGTTTTTT. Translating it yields CASSVRAGTGELFF.

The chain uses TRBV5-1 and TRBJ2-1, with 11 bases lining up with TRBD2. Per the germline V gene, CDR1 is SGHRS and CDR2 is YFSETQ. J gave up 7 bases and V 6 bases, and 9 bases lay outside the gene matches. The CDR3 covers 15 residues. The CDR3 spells CASTPTSGESNEQFF. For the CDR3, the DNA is TGCGCCAGCACCCCGACTAGCGGGGAGTCGAATGAGCAGTTCTTC.

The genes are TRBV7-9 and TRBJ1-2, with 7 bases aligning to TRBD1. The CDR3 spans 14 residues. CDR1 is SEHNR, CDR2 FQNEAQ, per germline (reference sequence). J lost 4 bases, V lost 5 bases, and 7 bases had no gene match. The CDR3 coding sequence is TGTGCCAGCAGCGGTACAGGGGAAATCTATGGCTACACCTTC. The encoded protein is CASSGTGEIYGYTF.

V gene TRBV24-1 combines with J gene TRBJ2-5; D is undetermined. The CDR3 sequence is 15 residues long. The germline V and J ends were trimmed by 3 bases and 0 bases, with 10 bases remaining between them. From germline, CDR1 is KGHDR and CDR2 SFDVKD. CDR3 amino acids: CATSDPVNYQETQYF. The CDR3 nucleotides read TGTGCCACCAGTGATCCCGTCAACTACCAAGAGACCCAGTACTTC.

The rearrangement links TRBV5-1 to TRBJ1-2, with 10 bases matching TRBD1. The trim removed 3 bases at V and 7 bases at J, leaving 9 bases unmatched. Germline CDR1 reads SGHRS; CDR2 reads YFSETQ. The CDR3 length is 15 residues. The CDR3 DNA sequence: TGCGCCAGCAGCTCGGGGACAGGGGATTACTTTGGCTACACCTTC. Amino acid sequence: CASSSGTGDYFGYTF.

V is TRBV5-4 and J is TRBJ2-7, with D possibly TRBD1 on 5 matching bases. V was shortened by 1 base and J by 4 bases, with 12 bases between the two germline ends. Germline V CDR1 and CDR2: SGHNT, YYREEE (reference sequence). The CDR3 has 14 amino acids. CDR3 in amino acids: CASSLNGHLYEQYV. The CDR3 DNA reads TGTGCCAGCAGCTTGAATGGACACCTGTACGAGCAGTACGTC.

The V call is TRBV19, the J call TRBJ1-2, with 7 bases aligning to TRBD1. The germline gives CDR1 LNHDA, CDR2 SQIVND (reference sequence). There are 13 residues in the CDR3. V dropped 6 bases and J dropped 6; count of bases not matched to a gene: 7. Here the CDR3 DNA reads TGTGCCAGTAGAGGGACAGCGGAAAATGGCTACACCTTC. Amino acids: CASRGTAENGYTF.

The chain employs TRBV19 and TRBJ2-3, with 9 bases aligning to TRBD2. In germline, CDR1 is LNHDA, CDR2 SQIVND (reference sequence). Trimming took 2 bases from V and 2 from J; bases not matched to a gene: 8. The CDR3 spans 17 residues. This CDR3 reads CASSISASGGYTDTQYF. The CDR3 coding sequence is TGTGCCAGTAGTATATCAGCCAGCGGGGGGTACACAGATACGCAGTATTTT.

The CDR3 coding sequence is TGTGCCAGCAGCCTTCTTTGGGGCTCCACCGGGGAGCTGTTTTTT. Its protein is CASSLLWGSTGELFF. The gene calls are TRBV11-2 and TRBJ2-2, with D possibly TRBD1 on 5 matching bases. The V and J ends lost 5 bases and 4 bases respectively, with 14 bases between them. Germline V gene sequence: CDR1 SGHAT, CDR2 FQNNGV. The CDR3 has 15 residues.

The CDR3 DNA sequence: TGCGCCAGCAGCTTGGAAGGGGTGCCCAATCAGCCCCAGCATTTT. Its protein product is CASSLEGVPNQPQHF. The V call is TRBV5-1, the J call TRBJ1-5; tentatively, D is TRBD1 (5 bases). The CDR3 length is 15 residues. V shed 0 bases and J shed 3 bases, with 10 bases lying between them. The germline gives CDR1 SGHRS, CDR2 YFSETQ.

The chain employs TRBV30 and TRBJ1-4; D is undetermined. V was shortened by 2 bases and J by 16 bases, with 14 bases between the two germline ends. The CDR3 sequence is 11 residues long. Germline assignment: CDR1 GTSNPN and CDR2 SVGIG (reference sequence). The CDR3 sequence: CAWSSVSTEFF. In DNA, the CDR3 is TGTGCCTGGAGTAGTGTTAGTACCGAGTTTTTT. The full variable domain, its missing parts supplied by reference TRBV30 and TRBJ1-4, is SQTIHQWPATLVQPVGSPLSLECTVEGTSNPNLYWYRQAAGRGLQLLFYSVGIGQISSEVPQNLSASRPQDRQFILSSKKLLLSDSGFYLCAWSSVSTEFFGSGTQLSVL.

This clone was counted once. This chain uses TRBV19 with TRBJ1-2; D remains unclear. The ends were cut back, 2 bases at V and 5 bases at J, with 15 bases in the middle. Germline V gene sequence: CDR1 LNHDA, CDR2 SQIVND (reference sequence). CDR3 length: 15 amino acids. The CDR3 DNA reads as TGTGCCAGTAGTATAAGTGGCTGGGAGGTATATGGCTACACCTTC. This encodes CASSISGWEVYGYTF.

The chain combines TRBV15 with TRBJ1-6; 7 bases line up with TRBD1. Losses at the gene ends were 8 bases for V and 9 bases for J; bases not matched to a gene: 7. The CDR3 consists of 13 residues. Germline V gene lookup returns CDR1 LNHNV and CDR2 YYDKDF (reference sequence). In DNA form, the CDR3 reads TGTGCCACCGGGGGACAGCCTTTTTCACCCCTCCACTTT. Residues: CATGGQPFSPLHF.

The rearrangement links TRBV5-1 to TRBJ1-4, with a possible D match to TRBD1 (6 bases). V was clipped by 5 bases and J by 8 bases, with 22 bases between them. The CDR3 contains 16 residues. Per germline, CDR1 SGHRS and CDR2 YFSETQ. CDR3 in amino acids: CASSQAPGTPGEKLFF. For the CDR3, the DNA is TGCGCCAGCAGTCAAGCTCCCGGGACACCCGGGGAAAAACTGTTTTTT.

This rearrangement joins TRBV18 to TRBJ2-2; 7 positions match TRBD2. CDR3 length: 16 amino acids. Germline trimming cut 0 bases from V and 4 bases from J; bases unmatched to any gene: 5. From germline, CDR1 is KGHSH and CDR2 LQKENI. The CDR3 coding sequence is TGTGCCAGCTCACCACCGCATGGGACTACCACCGGGGAGCTGTTTTTT. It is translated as CASSPPHGTTTGELFF.

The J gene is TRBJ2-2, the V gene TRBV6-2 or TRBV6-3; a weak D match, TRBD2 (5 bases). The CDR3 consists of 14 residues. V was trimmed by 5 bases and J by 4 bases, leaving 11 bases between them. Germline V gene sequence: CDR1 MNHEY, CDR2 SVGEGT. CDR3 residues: CASSLALGTGELFF. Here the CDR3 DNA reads TGTGCCAGCAGTCTAGCTTTAGGCACCGGGGAGCTGTTTTTT.

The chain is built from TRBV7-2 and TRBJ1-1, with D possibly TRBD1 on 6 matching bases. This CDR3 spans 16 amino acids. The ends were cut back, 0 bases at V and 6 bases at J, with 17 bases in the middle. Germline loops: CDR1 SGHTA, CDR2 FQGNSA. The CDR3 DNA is TGTGCCAGCAGCTTAGCTACATTCAAACAGGGACCTGAAGCTTTCTTT. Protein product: CASSLATFKQGPEAFF.

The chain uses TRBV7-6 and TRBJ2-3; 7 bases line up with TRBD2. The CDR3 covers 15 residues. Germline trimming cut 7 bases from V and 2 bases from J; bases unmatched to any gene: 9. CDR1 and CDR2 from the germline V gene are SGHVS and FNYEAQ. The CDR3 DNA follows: TGTGCCAGCAAGACTTGGGGGGGTTACACAGATACGCAGTATTTT. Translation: CASKTWGGYTDTQYF.

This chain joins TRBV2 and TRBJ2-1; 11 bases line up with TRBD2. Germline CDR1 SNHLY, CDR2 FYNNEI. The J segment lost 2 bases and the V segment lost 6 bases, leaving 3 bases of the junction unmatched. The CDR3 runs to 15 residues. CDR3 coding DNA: TGTGCCAGCAGACTAGCGGGGGAGGCCTACAATGAGCAGTTCTTC. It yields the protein CASRLAGEAYNEQFF.

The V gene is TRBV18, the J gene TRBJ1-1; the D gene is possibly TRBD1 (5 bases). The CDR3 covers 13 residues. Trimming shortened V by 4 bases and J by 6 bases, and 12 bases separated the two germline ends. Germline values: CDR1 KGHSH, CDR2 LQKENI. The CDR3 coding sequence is TGTGCCAGCTCACTACTCAGGGCCGCTGAAGCTTTCTTT. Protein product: CASSLLRAAEAFF. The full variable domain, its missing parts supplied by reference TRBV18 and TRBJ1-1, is NAGVMQNPRHLVRRRGQEARLRCSPMKGHSHVYWYRQLPEEGLKFMVYLQKENIIDESGMPKERFSAEFPKEGPSILRIQQVVRGDSAAYFCASSLLRAAEAFFGQGTRLTVV.

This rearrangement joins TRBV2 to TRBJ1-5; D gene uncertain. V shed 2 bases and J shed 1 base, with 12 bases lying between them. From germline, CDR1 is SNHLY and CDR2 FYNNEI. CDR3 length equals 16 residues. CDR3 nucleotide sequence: TGTGCCAGCAGTGAATTGGGCAGGTCGAGCAATCAGCCCCAGCATTTT. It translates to CASSELGRSSNQPQHF.

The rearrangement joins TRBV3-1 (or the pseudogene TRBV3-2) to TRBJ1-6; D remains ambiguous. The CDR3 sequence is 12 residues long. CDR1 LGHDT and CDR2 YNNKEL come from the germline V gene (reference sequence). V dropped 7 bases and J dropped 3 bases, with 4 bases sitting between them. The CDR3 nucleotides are TGTGCCAGCACCCGCTATAATTCACCCCTCCACTTT. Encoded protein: CASTRYNSPLHF.

The DNA of the CDR3 is TGTGCCTGGAGTGCCTTTACTCGGGGTTCTAATGAAAAACTGTTTTTT. Its protein product is CAWSAFTRGSNEKLFF. The chain carries TRBV30 and TRBJ1-4; D not certain. From germline, CDR1 is GTSNPN and CDR2 SVGIG (reference sequence). This CDR3 comprises 16 residues. V lost 1 base and J lost 3, with 15 bases in between.

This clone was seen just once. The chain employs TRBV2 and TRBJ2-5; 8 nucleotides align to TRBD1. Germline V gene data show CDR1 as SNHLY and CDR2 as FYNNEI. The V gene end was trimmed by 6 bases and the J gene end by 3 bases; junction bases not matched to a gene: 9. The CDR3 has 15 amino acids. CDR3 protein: CASSRQGIGEETQYF. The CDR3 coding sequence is TGTGCCAGCAGCAGACAGGGGATCGGAGAAGAGACCCAGTACTTC. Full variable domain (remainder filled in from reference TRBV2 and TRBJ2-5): EPEVTQTPSHQVTQMGQEVILRCVPISNHLYFYWYRQILGQKVEFLVSFYNNEISEKSEIFDDQFSVERPDGSNFTLKIRSTKLEDSAMYFCASSRQGIGEETQYFGPGTRLLVL.

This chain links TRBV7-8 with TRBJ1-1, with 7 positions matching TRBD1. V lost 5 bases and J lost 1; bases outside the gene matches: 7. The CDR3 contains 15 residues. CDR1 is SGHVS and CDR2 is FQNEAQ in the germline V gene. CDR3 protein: CASSALTGQNTEAFF. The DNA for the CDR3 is TGTGCCAGCAGCGCGCTGACAGGGCAGAACACTGAAGCTTTCTTT.

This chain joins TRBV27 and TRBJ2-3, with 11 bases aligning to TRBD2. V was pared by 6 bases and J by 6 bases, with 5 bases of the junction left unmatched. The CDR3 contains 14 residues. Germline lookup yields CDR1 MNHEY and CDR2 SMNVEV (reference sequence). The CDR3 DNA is TGTGCCAGCAGCATAGCGGGGGGGTGGGATACGCAGTATTTT. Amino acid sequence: CASSIAGGWDTQYF.

The CDR3 DNA sequence: TGTGCCAGCAGCCCGGACAGGGCGCAGTACTTC. Residues: CASSPDRAQYF. The J gene is TRBJ2-7, the V gene TRBV5-8; 8 bases map to TRBD1. This CDR3 contains 11 residues. With 4 bases clipped from V and 9 bases from J, the junction kept 3 bases outside the gene matches. Germline CDR1 and CDR2: SGHTS and YDEGEE.